The clone carrying this T cell receptor (beta chain) was detected only once. This specimen comes from a study of cytomegalovirus exposure and HLA in healthy donors. Primers for the PCR totalled 60 Vbeta and 13 Jbeta. Some clones are missing from TCRdb's copy, which holds only in-frame ones; the method was immunoSEQ multiplex PCR. The sample consists of approximately 120,000 clones, 70% to 75% of them appearing once. With 3 bases clipped from V and 8 bases from J, the junction kept 7 bases outside the gene matches. CDR1 is LNHDA, CDR2 SQIVND, per germline (reference sequence). This CDR3 is built from 14 residues.

The chain uses TRBV19 and TRBJ2-1; 7 nucleotides agree with TRBD2. The specimen was PBMCs. This clonotype originated in a young man in good health and CMV-seronegative. The CDR3 reads CASSMREWGYEQFF. CDR3 sequence (DNA): TGTGCCAGTAGTATGCGGGAGTGGGGGTATGAGCAGTTCTTC.